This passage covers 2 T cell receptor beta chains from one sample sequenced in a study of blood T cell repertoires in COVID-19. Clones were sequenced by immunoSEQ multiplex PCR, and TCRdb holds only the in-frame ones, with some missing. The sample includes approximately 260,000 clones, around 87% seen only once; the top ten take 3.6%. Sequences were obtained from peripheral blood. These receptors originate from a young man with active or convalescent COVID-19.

The CDR3 DNA is TGTGCCAGCAGTGAAGGCCGACAGGGTTTGGAGACCCAGTACTTC. Translated, it gives CASSEGRQGLETQYF. The chain links TRBV6-1 to TRBJ2-5, with 7 nucleotides matching TRBD1. The germline gives CDR1 MNHNS, CDR2 SASEGT. The CDR3 is 15 amino acids. Germline trimming cut 1 base from V and 5 bases from J; bases unmatched to any gene: 7.

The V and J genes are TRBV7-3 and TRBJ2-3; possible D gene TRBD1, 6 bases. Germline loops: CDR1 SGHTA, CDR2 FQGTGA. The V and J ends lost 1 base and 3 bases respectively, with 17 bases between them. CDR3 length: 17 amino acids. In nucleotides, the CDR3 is TGTGCCAGCAGCTTAAAGGGGGTAGCGACTGGGACAGATACGCAGTATTTT. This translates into CASSLKGVATGTDTQYF. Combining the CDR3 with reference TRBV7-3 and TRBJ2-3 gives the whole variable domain GAGVSQTPSNKVTEKGKYVELRCDPISGHTALYWYRQSLGQGPEFLIYFQGTGAADDSGLPNDRFFAVRPEGSVSTLKIQRTERGDSAVYLCASSLKGVATGTDTQYFGPGTRLTVL.